Detailed here is one T cell receptor (beta chain). V lost 2 bases and J 11 bases, leaving 10 bases between the germline ends. Germline values: CDR1 SEHNR, CDR2 FQNEAQ (reference sequence). This CDR3 has 12 amino acids. This sample is part of a study of blood T cell repertoires in COVID-19. Study at large: The samples span acute and convalescent COVID-19 from the United States, Italy and Spain.

The protocol was immunoSEQ multiplex PCR, while the TCRdb copy is restricted to in-frame clones and leaves out a portion. Seen here are a few hundred thousand clones, about 87% observed once, and the top ten hold about 5%. The material sequenced was peripheral blood. The receptor was isolated from a woman aged 55-75 years with COVID-19, enrolled during active disease. The chain is built from TRBV7-9 and TRBJ1-5, with D hard to call. Here the CDR3 DNA reads TGTGCCAGCAGCTTATCCCGCGGGGCCCAGCATTTT. As protein: CASSLSRGAQHF.